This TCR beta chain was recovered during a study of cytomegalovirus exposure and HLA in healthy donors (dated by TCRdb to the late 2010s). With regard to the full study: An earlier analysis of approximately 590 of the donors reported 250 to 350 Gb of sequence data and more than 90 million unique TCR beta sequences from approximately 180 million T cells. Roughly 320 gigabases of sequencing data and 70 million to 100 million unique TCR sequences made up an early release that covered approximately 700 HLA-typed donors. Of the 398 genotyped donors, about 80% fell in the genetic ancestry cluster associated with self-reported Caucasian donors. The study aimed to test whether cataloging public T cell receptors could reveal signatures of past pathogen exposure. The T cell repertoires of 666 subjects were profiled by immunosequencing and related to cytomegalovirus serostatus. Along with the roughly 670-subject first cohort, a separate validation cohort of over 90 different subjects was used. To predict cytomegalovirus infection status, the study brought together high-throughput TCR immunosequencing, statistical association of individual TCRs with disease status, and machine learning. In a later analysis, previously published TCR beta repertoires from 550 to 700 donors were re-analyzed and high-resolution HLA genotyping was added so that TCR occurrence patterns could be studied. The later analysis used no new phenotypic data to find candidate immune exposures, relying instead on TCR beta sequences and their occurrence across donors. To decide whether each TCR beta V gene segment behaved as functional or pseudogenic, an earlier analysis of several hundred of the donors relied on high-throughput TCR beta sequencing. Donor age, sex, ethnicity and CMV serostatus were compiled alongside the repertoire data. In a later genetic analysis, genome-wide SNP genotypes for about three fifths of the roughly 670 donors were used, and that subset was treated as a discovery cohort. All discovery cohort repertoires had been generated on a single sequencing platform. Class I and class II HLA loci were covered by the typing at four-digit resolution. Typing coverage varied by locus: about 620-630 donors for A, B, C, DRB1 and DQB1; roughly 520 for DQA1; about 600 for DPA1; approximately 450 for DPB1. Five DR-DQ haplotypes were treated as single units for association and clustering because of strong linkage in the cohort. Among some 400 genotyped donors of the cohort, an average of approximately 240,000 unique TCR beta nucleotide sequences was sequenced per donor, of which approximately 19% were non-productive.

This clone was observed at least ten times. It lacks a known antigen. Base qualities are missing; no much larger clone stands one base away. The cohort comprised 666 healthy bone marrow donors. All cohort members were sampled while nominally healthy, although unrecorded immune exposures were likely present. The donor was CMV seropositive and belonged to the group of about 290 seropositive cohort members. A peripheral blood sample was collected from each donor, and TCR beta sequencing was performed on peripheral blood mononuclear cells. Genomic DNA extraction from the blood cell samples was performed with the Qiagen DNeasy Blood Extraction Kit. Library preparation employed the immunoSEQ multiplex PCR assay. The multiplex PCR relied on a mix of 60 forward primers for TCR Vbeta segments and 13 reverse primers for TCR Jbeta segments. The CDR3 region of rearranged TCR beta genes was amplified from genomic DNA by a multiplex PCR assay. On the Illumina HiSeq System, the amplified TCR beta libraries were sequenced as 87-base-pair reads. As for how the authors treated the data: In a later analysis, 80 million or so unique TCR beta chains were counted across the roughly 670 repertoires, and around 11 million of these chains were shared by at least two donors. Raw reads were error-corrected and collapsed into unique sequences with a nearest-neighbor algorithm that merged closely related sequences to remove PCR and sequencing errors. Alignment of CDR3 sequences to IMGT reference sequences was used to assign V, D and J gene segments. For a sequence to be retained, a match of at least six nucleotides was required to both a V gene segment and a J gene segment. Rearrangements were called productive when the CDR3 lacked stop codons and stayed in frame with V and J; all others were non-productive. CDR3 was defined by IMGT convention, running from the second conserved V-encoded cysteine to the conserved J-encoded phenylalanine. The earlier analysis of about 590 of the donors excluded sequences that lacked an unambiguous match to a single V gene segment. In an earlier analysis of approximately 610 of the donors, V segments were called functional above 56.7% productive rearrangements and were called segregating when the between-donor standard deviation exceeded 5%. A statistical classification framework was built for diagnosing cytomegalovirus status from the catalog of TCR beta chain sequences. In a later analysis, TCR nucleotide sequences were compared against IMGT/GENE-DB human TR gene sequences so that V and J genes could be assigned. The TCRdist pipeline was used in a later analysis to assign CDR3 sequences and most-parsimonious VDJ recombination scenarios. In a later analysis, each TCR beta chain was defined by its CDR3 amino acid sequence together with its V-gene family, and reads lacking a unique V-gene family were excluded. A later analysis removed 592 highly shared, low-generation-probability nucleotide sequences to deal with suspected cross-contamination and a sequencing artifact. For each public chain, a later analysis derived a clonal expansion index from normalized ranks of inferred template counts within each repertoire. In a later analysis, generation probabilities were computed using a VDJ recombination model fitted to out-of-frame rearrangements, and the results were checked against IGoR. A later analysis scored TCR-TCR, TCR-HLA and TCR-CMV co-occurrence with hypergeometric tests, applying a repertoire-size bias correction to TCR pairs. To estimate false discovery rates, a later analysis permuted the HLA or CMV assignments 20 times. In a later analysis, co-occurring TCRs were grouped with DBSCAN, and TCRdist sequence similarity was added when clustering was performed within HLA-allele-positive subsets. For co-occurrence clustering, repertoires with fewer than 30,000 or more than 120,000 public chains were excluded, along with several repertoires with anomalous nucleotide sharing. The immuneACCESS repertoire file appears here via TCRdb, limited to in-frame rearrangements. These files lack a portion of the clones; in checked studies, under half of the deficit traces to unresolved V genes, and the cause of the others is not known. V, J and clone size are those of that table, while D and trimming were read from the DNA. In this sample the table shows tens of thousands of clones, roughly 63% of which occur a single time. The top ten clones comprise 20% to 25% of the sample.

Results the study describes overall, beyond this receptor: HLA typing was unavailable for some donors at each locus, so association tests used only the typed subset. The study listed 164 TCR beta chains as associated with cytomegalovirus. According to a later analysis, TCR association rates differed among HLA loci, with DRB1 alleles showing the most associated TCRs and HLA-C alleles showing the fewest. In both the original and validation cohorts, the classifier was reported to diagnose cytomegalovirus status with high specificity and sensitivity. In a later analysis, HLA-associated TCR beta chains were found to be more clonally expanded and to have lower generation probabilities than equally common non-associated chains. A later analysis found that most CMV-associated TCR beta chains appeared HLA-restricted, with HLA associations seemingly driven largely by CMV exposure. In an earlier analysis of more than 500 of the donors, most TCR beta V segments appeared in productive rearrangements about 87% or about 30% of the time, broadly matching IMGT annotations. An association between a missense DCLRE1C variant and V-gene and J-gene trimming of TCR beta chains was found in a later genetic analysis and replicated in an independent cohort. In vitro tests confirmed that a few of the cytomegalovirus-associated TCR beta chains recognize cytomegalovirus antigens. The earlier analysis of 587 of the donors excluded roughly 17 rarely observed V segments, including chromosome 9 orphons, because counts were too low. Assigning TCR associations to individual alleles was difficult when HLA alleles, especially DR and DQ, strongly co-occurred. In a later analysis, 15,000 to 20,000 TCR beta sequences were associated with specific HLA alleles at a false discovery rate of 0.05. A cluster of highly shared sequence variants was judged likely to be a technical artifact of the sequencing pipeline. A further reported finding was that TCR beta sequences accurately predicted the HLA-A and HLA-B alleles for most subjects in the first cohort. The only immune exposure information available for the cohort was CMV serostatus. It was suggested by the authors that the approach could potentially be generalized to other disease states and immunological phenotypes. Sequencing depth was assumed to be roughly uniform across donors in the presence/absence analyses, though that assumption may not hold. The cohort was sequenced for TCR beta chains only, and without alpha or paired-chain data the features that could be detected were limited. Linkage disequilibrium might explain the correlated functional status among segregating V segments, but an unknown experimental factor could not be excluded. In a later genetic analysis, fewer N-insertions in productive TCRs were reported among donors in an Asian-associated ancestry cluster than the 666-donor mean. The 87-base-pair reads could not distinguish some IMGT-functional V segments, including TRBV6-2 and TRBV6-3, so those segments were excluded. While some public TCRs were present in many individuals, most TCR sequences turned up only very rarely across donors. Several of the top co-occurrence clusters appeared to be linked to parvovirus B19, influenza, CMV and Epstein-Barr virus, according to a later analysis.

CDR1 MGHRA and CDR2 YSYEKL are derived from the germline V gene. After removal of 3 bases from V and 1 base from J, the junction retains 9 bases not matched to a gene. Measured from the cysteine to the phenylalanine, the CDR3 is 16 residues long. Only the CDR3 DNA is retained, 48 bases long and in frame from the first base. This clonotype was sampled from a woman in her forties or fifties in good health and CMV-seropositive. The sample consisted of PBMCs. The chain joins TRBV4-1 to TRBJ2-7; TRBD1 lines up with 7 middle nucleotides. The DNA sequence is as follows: TGCGCCAGCAGCCATACAGGGGATTCAACATCCTACGAGCAGTACTTC. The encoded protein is CASSHTGDSTSYEQYF.